This T cell receptor beta chain was identified during a study of PD-1 blockade in classical Hodgkin lymphoma. Study-wide background: Patients had nivolumab dosed at 3 mg/kg, delivered intravenously every 2 weeks. Notes on the study in general: In newly diagnosed patients, baseline TCR diversity was reportedly below that of healthy donors. Patients who responded completely had about the same baseline diversity as newly diagnosed patients. CD4+ TCR diversity climbed significantly by C4D1, unlike CD8+ TCR diversity.

Time point noted: cycle 4 day 1 (C4D1), after five to seven weeks of nivolumab. In every patient, relapse followed autologous stem cell transplantation, while exposure to brentuximab vedotin differed. Germline V gene data show CDR1 as SGHTA and CDR2 as FQGNSA. Trimming took 0 bases from V and 5 from J, leaving 7 bases between them. The CDR3 loop spans 13 amino acids. To note about this clone: Its antigen is as yet unknown.

This table comes from immunoSEQ multiplex PCR, and its TCRdb copy is limited to in-frame clones, with some not included. The table records approximately 84,000 clones, under 85% of them present only once. The sequencing used peripheral blood mononuclear cells (PBMCs), collected before the fourth cycle of nivolumab. The V call is TRBV7-2, the J call TRBJ1-1, with unresolved D. The clonotype was recovered from a human donor with classical Hodgkin lymphoma. The CDR3 here is CASSLARRTEAFF. The CDR3 nucleotides read TGTGCCAGCAGCTTAGCGAGGAGGACTGAAGCTTTCTTT. The full variable domain, its missing parts supplied by reference TRBV7-2 and TRBJ1-1, is GAGVSQSPSNKVTEKGKDVELRCDPISGHTALYWYRQSLGQGLEFLIYFQGNSAPDKSGLPSDRFSAERTGGSVSTLTIQRTQQEDSAVYLCASSLARRTEAFFGQGTRLTVV.